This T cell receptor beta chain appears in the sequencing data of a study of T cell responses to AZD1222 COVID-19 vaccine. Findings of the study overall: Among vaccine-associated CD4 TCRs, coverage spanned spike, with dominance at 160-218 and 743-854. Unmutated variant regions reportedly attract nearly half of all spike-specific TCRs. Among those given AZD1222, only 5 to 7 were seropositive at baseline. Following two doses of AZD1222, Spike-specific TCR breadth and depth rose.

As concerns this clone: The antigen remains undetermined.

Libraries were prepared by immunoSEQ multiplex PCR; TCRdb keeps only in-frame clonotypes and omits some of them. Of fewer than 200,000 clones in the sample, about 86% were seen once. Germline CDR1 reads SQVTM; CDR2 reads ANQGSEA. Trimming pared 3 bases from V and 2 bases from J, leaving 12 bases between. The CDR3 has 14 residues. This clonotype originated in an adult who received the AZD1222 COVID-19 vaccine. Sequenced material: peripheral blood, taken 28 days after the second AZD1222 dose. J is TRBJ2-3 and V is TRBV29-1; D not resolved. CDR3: CSVEGGPYTDTQYF. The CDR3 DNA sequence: TGCAGCGTTGAGGGTGGTCCCTACACAGATACGCAGTATTTT.